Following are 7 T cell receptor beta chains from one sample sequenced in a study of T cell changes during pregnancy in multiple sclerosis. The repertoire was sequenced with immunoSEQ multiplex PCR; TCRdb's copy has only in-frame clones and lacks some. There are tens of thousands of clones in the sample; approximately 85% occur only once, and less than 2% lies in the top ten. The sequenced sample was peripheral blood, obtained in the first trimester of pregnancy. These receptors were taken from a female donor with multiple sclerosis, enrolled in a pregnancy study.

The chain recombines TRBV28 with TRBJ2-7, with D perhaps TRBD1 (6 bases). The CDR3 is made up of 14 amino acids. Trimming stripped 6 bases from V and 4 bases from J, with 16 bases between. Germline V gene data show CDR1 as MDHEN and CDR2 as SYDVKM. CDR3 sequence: CASSPQGRAYEQYF. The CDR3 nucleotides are TGTGCCAGCAGCCCCCAGGGGAGAGCTTACGAGCAGTACTTC.

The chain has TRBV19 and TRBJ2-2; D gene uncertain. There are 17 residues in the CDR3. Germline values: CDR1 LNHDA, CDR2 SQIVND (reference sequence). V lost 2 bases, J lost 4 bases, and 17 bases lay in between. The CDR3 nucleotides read TGTGCCAGTAGTATATTAGAGGTAGTGGGTTCCACCGGGGAGCTGTTTTTT. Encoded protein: CASSILEVVGSTGELFF.

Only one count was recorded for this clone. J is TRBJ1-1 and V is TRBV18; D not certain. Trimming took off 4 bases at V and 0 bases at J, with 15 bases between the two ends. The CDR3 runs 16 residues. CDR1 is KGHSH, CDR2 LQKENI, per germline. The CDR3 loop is CASSRLASSMNTEAFF. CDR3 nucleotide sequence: TGTGCCAGCTCACGTTTGGCCTCCTCCATGAACACTGAAGCTTTCTTT.

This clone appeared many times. The CDR3 sequence is CASSPYINTEAFF. The CDR3 DNA follows: TGTGCCAGCAGCCCCTATATTAACACTGAAGCTTTCTTT. The chain has TRBV7-3 and TRBJ1-1; D is unclear. Trimming left V 5 bases short and J 2 bases short, with 9 bases between. The CDR3 runs 13 residues. From germline, CDR1 is SGHTA and CDR2 FQGTGA.

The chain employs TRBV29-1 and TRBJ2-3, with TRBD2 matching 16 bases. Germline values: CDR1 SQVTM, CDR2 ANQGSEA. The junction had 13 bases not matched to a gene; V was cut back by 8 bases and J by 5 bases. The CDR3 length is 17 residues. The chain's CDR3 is CSTSRGLAGGSGDTQYF. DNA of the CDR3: TGCAGCACGTCTCGGGGACTAGCGGGAGGGTCGGGAGATACGCAGTATTTT.

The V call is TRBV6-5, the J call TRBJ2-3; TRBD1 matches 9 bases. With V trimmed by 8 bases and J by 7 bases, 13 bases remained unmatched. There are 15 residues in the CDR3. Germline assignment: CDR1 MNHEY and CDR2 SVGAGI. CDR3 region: CASGRGGQGLNTQYF. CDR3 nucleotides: TGTGCCAGCGGAAGAGGTGGACAGGGGTTAAATACGCAGTATTTT.

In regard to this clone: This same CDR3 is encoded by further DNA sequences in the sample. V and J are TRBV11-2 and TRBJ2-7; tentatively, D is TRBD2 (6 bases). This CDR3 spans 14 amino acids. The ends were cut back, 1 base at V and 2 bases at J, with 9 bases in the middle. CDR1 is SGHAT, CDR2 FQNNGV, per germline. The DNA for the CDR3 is TGTGCCAGCAGCTTAGCGGGGGTTGCCTACGAGCAGTACTTC. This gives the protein CASSLAGVAYEQYF.